Below are 6 T cell receptor beta chains sequenced from a single sample in a study of regulatory dendritic cells for organ transplantation. Profiled with immunoSEQ multiplex PCR; TCRdb holds only in-frame clones, not every one. The sample carries 15,000 to 20,000 clones, under 80% recorded once. What these receptors recognize is not known. Sorted subsets were CFSE-labeled and cultured 4 to 6 days with allogeneic dendritic cells. The sequencing sample was made of memory CD4+ T cells from blood cultured with regulatory dendritic cells. Regarding subset: CD45RO+ memory T cells. These receptors all stem from a human donor in good health.

This chain links TRBV5-1 with TRBJ1-3; TRBD1 aligns across 7 bases. Unmatched junction bases numbered 10, after V lost 3 bases and J lost 1 base. The CDR3 loop spans 17 amino acids. Germline lookup yields CDR1 SGHRS and CDR2 YFSETQ. The CDR3: CASSSGQQPSSGNTIYF. The DNA for the CDR3 is TGCGCCAGCAGCTCGGGACAGCAACCCTCTTCTGGAAACACCATATATTTT.

This clone was recorded only once. The CDR3 nucleotides are TGTGCCATCTCCGGGACTATTGGATCGGGTCCTATATGGCAGTACTTC. Translated: CAISGTIGSGPIWQYF. The chain uses TRBV28 and TRBJ2-7; 7 nucleotides line up with TRBD2. The CDR3 totals 16 residues. Germline assignment: CDR1 MDHEN and CDR2 SYDVKM. V shed 10 bases, J shed 9 bases, and the junction held 24 bases outside the gene matches.

The genes are TRBV4-1 and TRBJ2-2; 7 bases match TRBD1. The CDR3 is 17 residues long. CDR1 is MGHRA and CDR2 is YSYEKL in the germline V gene. Trimming cost V 4 bases and J 0 bases; bases outside gene matches: 8. The CDR3 spells CASSLSPRGSNTGELFF. The CDR3 DNA follows: TGCGCCAGCAGCCTTTCCCCCAGGGGGTCGAACACCGGGGAGCTGTTTTTT.

The chain's CDR3 is CAWSVQDEQYF. CDR3 DNA: TGTGCCTGGAGTGTACAGGATGAGCAGTACTTC. The V gene is TRBV30, the J gene TRBJ2-7, with TRBD1 as a possible D gene (5 bases). From germline, CDR1 is GTSNPN and CDR2 SVGIG (reference sequence). Trimming cost V 0 bases and J 7 bases, with 7 bases left between them. CDR3 length equals 11 residues.

The chain recombines TRBV7-8 with TRBJ2-2, with unresolved D. This CDR3 is 15 amino acids long. In germline, CDR1 is SGHVS, CDR2 FQNEAQ. V was clipped by 0 bases and J by 7 bases, with 12 bases between them. The CDR3 DNA reads as TGTGCCAGCAGCTTAGCCTTCGCTAAGGGCGGGGAGCTGTTTTTT. Its protein is CASSLAFAKGGELFF.

This sequence joins TRBV28 and TRBJ2-6, with 8 bases fitting TRBD1. Unmatched junction bases numbered 19, after V lost 5 bases and J lost 13 bases. The V gene's germline CDR1 is MDHEN and CDR2 SYDVKM. This CDR3 spans 17 amino acids. DNA of the CDR3: TGTGCCAGCAGTCCTTGGACAGGGCAACTTACCCAAGGGGTCCTGACTTTC. Translating gives CASSPWTGQLTQGVLTF.